This is a list of T cell receptor beta chains from one sample in a study of T cells expressing NK-cell markers. TCRdb derives one entry per CDR3 protein from the 5' RACE reads, leaving out DNA. Found here are some 340,000 distinct CDR3 sequences; the top ten clones hold around 5.2%. The sample consisted of blood T cells: a sorted CD56 or NKG2C T cell subset, CD4+ or CD8+ T cells, or bulk PBMC T cells (not recorded which). The receptor set was obtained from a man aged 18-69 years in good health. CDR3s include the opening cysteine and the closing phenylalanine or tryptophan. Each record gives: J gene, CDR3 length, V gene, CDR3 protein.

>TRBJ1-5|14|TRBV9
CASSVGRDSQPQHF
>TRBJ2-4|19|TRBV9
CASSGSVAGGSIAKNIQYF
>TRBJ2-1|13|TRBV14
CASSQQGIQEQFF
>TRBJ1-5|14|TRBV6-2/TRBV6-3
CASTGQGGIQPQHF
>TRBJ2-7|15|TRBV7-6
CASSPSRALSYEQYF
>TRBJ1-2|18|TRBV6-7
CASSYSIQGTPLNYGYTF
>TRBJ2-1|15|TRBV7-8
CASSGSGQGYNEQFF
>TRBJ2-7|15|TRBV15
CATSRDPGTANEQYF
>TRBJ2-7|16|TRBV5-5
CASSLVMGGGSYEQYF
>TRBJ2-5|13|TRBV9
CASSVSLQETQYF
>TRBJ2-7|14|TRBV11-2
CASSQGFQGGQQYF
>TRBJ2-7|13|TRBV7-2
CASSFTGGFEQYF
>TRBJ1-1|15|TRBV12-3/TRBV12-4
CASTPTGGFNTEAFF
>TRBJ2-3|17|TRBV5-6
CASSRRRLAGVLDTQYF
>TRBJ1-5|13|TRBV20-1
CSANRDRRRPQHF
>TRBJ1-6|16|TRBV7-2
CASRSRTTGNHSPLHF
>TRBJ1-5|15|TRBV27
CASSRQGPSNQPQHF
>TRBJ2-7|14|TRBV20-1
CSARRDRATYEQYF
>TRBJ2-5|13|TRBV7-2
CASSLTPQETQYF
>TRBJ1-5|14|TRBV7-9
CASSTTDTNQPQHF
>TRBJ2-3|17|TRBV19
CASSMFFRGTYTDTQYF
>TRBJ1-1|15|TRBV27
CASSLLDRGLPEAFF
>TRBJ2-7|13|TRBV7-3
CASSQARMGEQYF
>TRBJ1-4|15|TRBV9
CASSSRAGENEKLFF
>TRBJ2-2|13|TRBV9
CASAVLAGGELFF
>TRBJ2-6|17|TRBV5-1
CASSFTGGAPGANVLTF
>TRBJ1-4|15|TRBV5-6
CASSLVGGTNEKLFF
>TRBJ2-7|13|TRBV12-3/TRBV12-4
CASSRDGSYEQYF